This T cell receptor beta chain was profiled in a study of cytomegalovirus exposure and HLA in healthy donors (dated by TCRdb to the late 2010s). About the investigation overall: An earlier analysis of about 560 of the donors reported approximately 280 Gb of sequence data and 100 million to 120 million unique TCR beta sequences obtained from 150 million to 200 million T cells. High-throughput TCR immunosequencing, statistical association of individual TCRs with disease status, and machine learning were combined to predict cytomegalovirus infection status. Genome-wide SNP genotypes for about 65% of the roughly 670 donors were used in a later genetic analysis, which treated that subset as a discovery cohort. The study aimed to test whether cataloging public T cell receptors could reveal signatures of past pathogen exposure. The later analysis used no new phenotypic data to find candidate immune exposures, relying instead on TCR beta sequences and their occurrence across donors. In addition to the first cohort of 666 subjects, a separate validation cohort of 120 different subjects was used. To decide whether each TCR beta V gene segment behaved as functional or pseudogenic, an earlier analysis of fewer than 750 of the donors relied on high-throughput TCR beta sequencing. Donor age, sex, ethnicity and CMV serostatus were collected together with the repertoire data. The T cell repertoires of about 700 subjects were profiled by immunosequencing and related to cytomegalovirus serostatus. Every repertoire in the discovery cohort had been generated on one and the same sequencing platform. Among the roughly 380 genotyped donors, about 85% belonged to the genetic ancestry cluster associated with self-reported Caucasian donors. HLA typing covered class I and class II loci at four-digit resolution. On average, approximately 250,000 unique TCR beta nucleotide sequences were sequenced per donor among 350 to 400 genotyped donors of the cohort, with 15% to 20% of those sequences being non-productive. An early release covering roughly 640 HLA-typed donors comprised about 320 gigabases of sequencing data and around 80 million unique TCR sequences. A few DR-DQ haplotypes were treated as single units for association and clustering because of strong linkage in the cohort. The number of donors typed differed by locus, with 629-630 for A, B, C, DRB1 and DQB1, 522 for DQA1, some 570 for DPA1, and 450 to 480 for DPB1. In a later analysis, previously published TCR beta repertoires from about 640 donors were re-analyzed and high-resolution HLA genotyping was added so that TCR occurrence patterns could be studied. Study-wide findings and limitations: Most TCR sequences were observed very rarely across donors, whereas some public TCRs were present in many individuals. According to a later genetic analysis, donors in an Asian-associated ancestry cluster had fewer N-insertions in productive TCRs than the approximately 630-donor mean. According to a later analysis, most CMV-associated TCR beta chains appeared to be HLA-restricted, and the HLA associations seemed to be driven largely by CMV exposure. In a later analysis, HLA-associated TCR beta chains showed more clonal expansion and lower generation probabilities than non-associated chains that were equally common. A later analysis reported that several top co-occurrence clusters appeared linked to parvovirus B19, influenza, CMV and Epstein-Barr virus. CMV serostatus was the only immune exposure information available for the cohort. In both the original and validation cohorts, the classifier was reported to diagnose cytomegalovirus status with high specificity and sensitivity. In this cohort, only TCR beta chains were sequenced, and detectable features were limited by the absence of alpha or paired-chain data. In an earlier analysis of some 540 of the donors, most TCR beta V segments appeared in productive rearrangements about 87% or about 30% of the time, broadly matching IMGT annotations. A group of highly shared sequence variants was considered likely to be a technical artifact of the sequencing pipeline. The 87-base-pair reads could not distinguish some IMGT-functional V segments, including TRBV6-2 and TRBV6-3, so those segments were excluded. When HLA alleles, especially DR and DQ, strongly co-occurred, attributing TCR associations to individual alleles was difficult. Because HLA typing was missing for some donors at each locus, association tests included only the typed subset. An association between a missense DCLRE1C variant and V-gene and J-gene trimming of TCR beta chains was found in a later genetic analysis and replicated in an independent cohort. The authors suggested that the approach could potentially be generalized to other disease states and immunological phenotypes. In a later analysis, the rate of TCR association differed among HLA loci, with DRB1 alleles having the most associated TCRs and HLA-C alleles having the fewest. Correlated functional status among segregating V segments might be attributable to linkage disequilibrium, but an unknown experimental factor could not be ruled out. At a false discovery rate of 0.05, a later analysis linked around 17,000 TCR beta sequences to specific HLA alleles. Three of the identified cytomegalovirus-associated TCR beta chains were confirmed in vitro to be specific for cytomegalovirus antigens. The study listed 150 to 200 TCR beta chains as associated with cytomegalovirus. Roughly uniform sequencing depth across donors was assumed in presence/absence analyses, although this assumption may not hold. A further reported finding was that TCR beta sequences accurately predicted the HLA-A and HLA-B alleles for most subjects in the first cohort. The earlier analysis of 450 to 700 of the donors excluded approximately 15 rarely observed V segments, including chromosome 9 orphons, because counts were too low.

The cohort comprised hundreds of healthy bone marrow donors. At the time of sampling, every cohort member was nominally healthy, though immune exposures that went unrecorded were likely present. The donor tested CMV seropositive, placing the donor among the roughly 300 seropositive members of the cohort. A peripheral blood sample was provided by each donor, and peripheral blood mononuclear cells were used for TCR beta sequencing. The Qiagen DNeasy Blood Extraction Kit was used to extract genomic DNA from the blood cell samples. Counted from cysteine to phenylalanine, this CDR3 has 13 amino acids. Solely the CDR3 DNA is kept, with 39 bases framed from the first base. The germline V gene (reference sequence) specifies MNHNY as CDR1 and SVGAGI as CDR2. Trimming removed 0 bases from V and 5 bases from J, leaving 8 bases between the germline ends. As concerns this clone: The antigen this receptor binds is unknown. No clone much larger than this one lies a single base away; base qualities are absent.

Libraries came from the immunoSEQ multiplex PCR assay. For the multiplex PCR, a mixture combining 60 forward primers for TCR Vbeta segments and 13 reverse primers for TCR Jbeta segments was used. Amplification of the CDR3 region of rearranged TCR beta genes was performed with a multiplex PCR assay on genomic DNA. On the Illumina HiSeq System, the amplified TCR beta libraries were sequenced as 87-base-pair reads. The authors processed their data as follows. Across the 700 or so repertoires, a later analysis counted tens of millions of unique TCR beta chains, roughly 11 million of which were shared by at least two donors. To remove PCR and sequencing errors, raw reads were error-corrected and collapsed into unique sequences using a nearest-neighbor algorithm that merged closely related sequences. V, D and J gene segments were assigned by aligning CDR3 sequences to IMGT reference sequences. Each retained sequence needed at least a six-nucleotide match to both a V gene segment and a J gene segment. Rearrangements were called productive when the CDR3 lacked stop codons and stayed in frame with V and J; all others were non-productive. Following IMGT convention, CDR3 was defined as the stretch from the second conserved V-encoded cysteine up to the conserved J-encoded phenylalanine. In an earlier analysis of approximately 590 of the donors, sequences lacking an unambiguous match to a single V gene segment were excluded. In an earlier analysis of approximately 590 of the donors, a V segment was called functional when productive rearrangements were above 56.7%, and segregating when the standard deviation between donors exceeded 5%. To diagnose cytomegalovirus status from the catalog of TCR beta chain sequences, a statistical classification framework was built. A later analysis assigned V and J genes by comparing TCR nucleotide sequences with IMGT/GENE-DB human TR gene sequences. The TCRdist pipeline was used in a later analysis to assign CDR3 sequences and most-parsimonious VDJ recombination scenarios. In a later analysis, each TCR beta chain was defined by its CDR3 amino acid sequence together with its V-gene family, and reads lacking a unique V-gene family were excluded. A later analysis removed roughly 590 highly shared, low-generation-probability nucleotide sequences to deal with suspected cross-contamination and a sequencing artifact. A later analysis calculated a clonal expansion index for each public chain from normalized within-repertoire ranks of inferred template counts. A later analysis computed generation probabilities with a VDJ recombination model fitted to out-of-frame rearrangements, and checked the results against IGoR. A later analysis scored TCR-TCR, TCR-HLA and TCR-CMV co-occurrence with hypergeometric tests, applying a repertoire-size bias correction to TCR pairs. A later analysis estimated false discovery rates by permuting HLA or CMV assignments 20 times. In a later analysis, co-occurring TCRs were grouped using DBSCAN, with TCRdist sequence similarity added in when clustering inside HLA-allele-positive subsets. Co-occurrence clustering excluded repertoires with fewer than 30,000 or more than 120,000 public chains, plus five with anomalous nucleotide sharing. The source is immuneACCESS, and TCRdb retained only in-frame sequences with V and J called. Part of the clones is not carried over; for the studies checked, unresolved V genes explain less than half of this, and the remainder is unexplained. The DNA was the basis for D and trimming; V, J and clone size are from that table. This sample lists roughly 98,000 clones; about four fifths were detected once. The leading ten clones occupy around an eighth of the sample.

The sample was PBMCs. The chain couples TRBV6-6 to TRBJ2-7, with TRBD1 as a weak D call on 6 bases. This receptor was identified in a woman in her sixties or seventies in good health and CMV-seropositive. CDR3 sequence: CASSYSRGNEQYF. The DNA sequence reads TGTGCCAGCAGTTACTCGAGGGGGAACGAGCAGTACTTC.